The 27 T cell receptor beta chains below come from one sample, sequenced in a study of cytomegalovirus exposure and HLA in healthy donors. PCR involved 60 Vbeta and 13 Jbeta primers. The table came from immunoSEQ multiplex PCR; TCRdb's copy has only in-frame clones and leaves some out. The sample has roughly 98,000 clones; around 67% are singletons. Sample: PBMCs. All receptors derive from a man in his fifties in good health and CMV-seronegative.

This rearrangement joins TRBV7-9 to TRBJ2-5, with 10 bases lining up with TRBD1. The last part of the DNA fits TRBJ2-7 better; the J call may be wrong. The germline CDR1 and CDR2 sequences are SEHNR and FQNEAQ (reference sequence). The CDR3 loop spans 16 amino acids. CDR3 nucleotide sequence: TGTGCCAGCAGCTTCCTTAACGGACAGGGGGCCTACGAGCAGTACTTC. It translates to CASSFLNGQGAYEQYF.

This clone was picked up a small number of times. The chain is built from TRBV7-9 and TRBJ1-1; D unresolved. The V end was cut by 0 bases, the J end by 1 base, with 9 bases between. The length of the CDR3 is 15 residues. The V gene's germline CDR1 is SEHNR and CDR2 FQNEAQ (reference sequence). CDR3 protein: CASSLAQPGNTEAFF. As DNA, the CDR3 is TGTGCCAGCAGCTTAGCGCAGCCAGGGAACACTGAAGCTTTCTTT.

This clone was counted between two and nine times. The chain links TRBV4-2 to TRBJ1-1, with D possibly matching TRBD1 (6 bases). The CDR3 has 15 residues. Germline V gene sequence: CDR1 LGHNA, CDR2 YNFKEQ. With 1 base removed from V and 1 base from J, the gap between germline ends came to 10 bases. The CDR3 DNA follows: TGTGCCAGCAGCCAAGTTCTCAGGGGGAACACTGAAGCTTTCTTT. Translation gives CASSQVLRGNTEAFF.

The V call is TRBV19, the J call TRBJ2-5; no firm D call. Trimming removed 5 bases from V and 2 bases from J, with 12 bases in between. The germline V gene has CDR1 LNHDA and CDR2 SQIVND (reference sequence). The CDR3 extends over 14 amino acids. In nucleotides, the CDR3 is TGTGCCAGTAGTCCCCTTTTCCGGCAAGAGACCCAGTACTTC. Protein: CASSPLFRQETQYF.

The rearrangement joins TRBV6-4 to TRBJ2-1; the D gene is possibly TRBD2 (6 bases). The CDR3 extends over 16 amino acids. Trimming took off 2 bases at V and 5 bases at J, with 16 bases between the two ends. Germline CDR1 reads MRHNA; CDR2 reads SNTAGT. CDR3 protein: CASSDPPQRVHNEQFF. The CDR3 DNA sequence: TGTGCCAGCAGTGACCCCCCCCAGCGGGTTCACAATGAGCAGTTCTTC.

V usage is TRBV14 and J usage is TRBJ2-7, with 9 bases aligning to TRBD2. With 5 bases clipped from V and 3 bases from J, the junction kept 5 bases outside the gene matches. Germline V gene data show CDR1 as SGHDN and CDR2 as FVKESK. This CDR3 contains 14 residues. In DNA form, the CDR3 reads TGTGCCAGCAGCTCAGCGGGGGGCGGCTACGAGCAGTACTTC. This gives the protein CASSSAGGGYEQYF.

This clone was seen a handful of times. V is TRBV2 and J is TRBJ1-5; 7 bases agree with TRBD1. V was clipped by 2 bases and J by 2 bases; unmatched bases: 9. CDR3 length: 17 amino acids. The germline CDR1 and CDR2 sequences are SNHLY and FYNNEI. The DNA of the CDR3 is TGTGCCAGCAGTGAAAATTGGGCAGGGGGAGGCAATCAGCCCCAGCATTTT. Residues: CASSENWAGGGNQPQHF.

The table lists this clone with a few counts. The chain carries TRBV28 and TRBJ1-2, with a possible D match to TRBD1 (6 bases). With 7 bases removed from V and 7 bases from J, the gap between germline ends came to 16 bases. CDR3 length equals 13 residues. Germline V gives CDR1 MDHEN, CDR2 SYDVKM. This CDR3 reads CASIQQGMSGYTF. The DNA of the CDR3 is TGTGCCAGCATTCAACAGGGTATGAGTGGCTACACCTTC.

This clone was counted once. The chain has TRBV7-2 and TRBJ1-2; no firm D call. Germline CDR1 and CDR2: SGHTA and FQGNSA. This CDR3 is built from 16 residues. V gave up 5 bases and J gave up 6 bases, with 22 bases separating them. This CDR3 is CASSPPGRHSPDGYTF. In nucleotides, the CDR3 is TGTGCCAGCAGCCCTCCCGGGAGACACAGCCCCGATGGCTACACCTTC. The variable domain in full, with the rest retrieved from reference TRBV7-2 and TRBJ1-2, is GAGVSQSPSNKVTEKGKDVELRCDPISGHTALYWYRQSLGQGLEFLIYFQGNSAPDKSGLPSDRFSAERTGGSVSTLTIQRTQQEDSAVYLCASSPPGRHSPDGYTFGSGTRLTVV.

The chain joins TRBV28 to TRBJ1-1; 7 bases are a match to TRBD1. Germline V gene data show CDR1 as MDHEN and CDR2 as SYDVKM. V lost 3 bases to trimming and J lost 3 bases; unmatched junction nucleotides: 7. This CDR3 contains 15 residues. This CDR3 is CASSFRDSWDTEAFF. The CDR3, as DNA: TGTGCCAGCAGTTTCCGGGACAGTTGGGACACTGAAGCTTTCTTT. The full variable domain, completed using reference TRBV28 and TRBJ1-1, is DVKVTQSSRYLVKRTGEKVFLECVQDMDHENMFWYRQDPGLGLRLIYFSYDVKMKEKGDIPEGYSVSREKKERFSLILESASTNQTSMYLCASSFRDSWDTEAFFGQGTRLTVV.

The chain links TRBV28 to TRBJ2-5; 12 bases map to TRBD1. The V gene end was trimmed by 4 bases and the J gene end by 6 bases; junction bases not matched to a gene: 6. Germline CDR1 is MDHEN and CDR2 is SYDVKM. There are 15 residues in the CDR3. In nucleotides, the CDR3 is TGTGCCAGCAGTTCCGGGACAGGGGGCAGGAAGACCCAGTACTTC. This translates into CASSSGTGGRKTQYF. Full variable domain (remainder filled in from reference TRBV28 and TRBJ2-5): DVKVTQSSRYLVKRTGEKVFLECVQDMDHENMFWYRQDPGLGLRLIYFSYDVKMKEKGDIPEGYSVSREKKERFSLILESASTNQTSMYLCASSSGTGGRKTQYFGPGTRLLVL.

The chain employs TRBV30 and TRBJ2-2, with D unclear. V was shortened by 6 bases and J by 8 bases, with 10 bases between the two germline ends. This CDR3 contains 11 residues. The germline gives CDR1 GTSNPN, CDR2 SVGIG (reference sequence). CDR3 nucleotides: TGTGCCTGCCACTCGAGGGGGGAGCTGTTTTTT. Its protein product is CACHSRGELFF.

This clone was recorded a few times. The rearrangement links TRBV6-6 to TRBJ2-7; 9 bases are a match to TRBD1. CDR1 and CDR2 from the germline V gene are MNHNY and SVGAGI (reference sequence). The CDR3 is 15 amino acids. The ends lost 7 bases at V and 6 bases at J; junction bases unmatched: 13. The CDR3, as DNA: TGTGCCAGCACCGCCCGAGGGACAGGGTTGAGCGAGCAGTACTTC. Translating it yields CASTARGTGLSEQYF.

This clone was detected only a few times. The chain carries TRBV5-5 and TRBJ2-4; D call uncertain. The V end lost 1 base, the J end lost 1 base, and 12 bases lay between the germline ends. There are 16 residues in the CDR3. Per the germline V gene, CDR1 is SGHKS and CDR2 is YYEKEE (reference sequence). Here the CDR3 reads CASSLTPSRAKNIQYF. In DNA form, the CDR3 reads TGTGCCAGCAGCTTGACCCCGTCCAGGGCCAAAAACATTCAGTACTTC.

The rearrangement uses TRBV19 and TRBJ1-1; tentative D call: TRBD1 (6 bases). The length of the CDR3 is 13 residues. Trimming stripped 5 bases from V and 3 bases from J, with 10 bases between. Germline V lookup: CDR1 LNHDA, CDR2 SQIVND (reference sequence). CDR3 sequence: CASSWGRDTEAFF. The CDR3 DNA reads as TGTGCCAGTAGTTGGGGGCGTGACACTGAAGCTTTCTTT.

The genes are TRBV6-6 and TRBJ2-7; TRBD1 might be the D (5 bases). The CDR3 has 14 residues. V lost 6 bases and J 2 bases, leaving 14 bases between the germline ends. Per the germline V gene, CDR1 is MNHNY and CDR2 is SVGAGI (reference sequence). The CDR3 nucleotides read TGTGCCAGCAGCCCGGACATCTCCACCTACGAGCAGTACTTC. It specifies CASSPDISTYEQYF.

The chain uses TRBV7-2 and TRBJ2-5, with D possibly TRBD1 on 5 matching bases. The end of the DNA aligns better with TRBJ2-7, so the J call may be wrong. CDR3 length equals 13 residues. The germline gives CDR1 SGHTA, CDR2 FQGNSA. CDR3 loop: CASSGRVSYEQYF. The CDR3, as DNA: TGTGCCAGCAGCGGCAGGGTATCCTACGAGCAGTACTTC.

The chain combines TRBV5-5 with TRBJ1-1; 7 positions match TRBD1. The CDR3 consists of 15 residues. J lost 0 bases, V lost 4 bases, and 6 bases had no gene match. From germline, CDR1 is SGHKS and CDR2 YYEKEE (reference sequence). The CDR3 coding sequence is TGTGCCAGCAGCCAGACAGGGTCCATGAACACTGAAGCTTTCTTT. Its translation is CASSQTGSMNTEAFF.

The rearrangement links TRBV15 to TRBJ2-1, with TRBD2 matching over 8 bases. Trimming took 1 base from V and 4 from J; bases not matched to a gene: 6. Germline V gene lookup returns CDR1 LNHNV and CDR2 YYDKDF (reference sequence). CDR3 size: 16 residues. DNA for the CDR3: TGTGCCACCAGCAGAGTTGGGACTAGTGTTTACAATGAGCAGTTCTTC. Its protein is CATSRVGTSVYNEQFF.

The chain couples TRBV19 to TRBJ2-7, with 7 bases matching TRBD1. The CDR3 runs to 13 residues. V lost 5 bases to trimming and J lost 6 bases; unmatched junction nucleotides: 7. Germline V CDR1 and CDR2: LNHDA, SQIVND (reference sequence). The CDR3 spells CASSPQPGGEQYF. The DNA of the CDR3 is TGTGCCAGTAGTCCGCAACCAGGGGGCGAGCAGTACTTC.

A few counts support this clone. The chain combines TRBV5-1 with TRBJ1-3; D uncertain. V was clipped by 0 bases and J by 9 bases, with 7 bases between them. Germline V gene data show CDR1 as SGHRS and CDR2 as YFSETQ. The CDR3 is 12 residues long. CDR3 nucleotides: TGCGCCAGCAGCTTGGACTTCCTCACCATATATTTT. Translating gives CASSLDFLTIYF.

This clone was picked up one time. The chain is built from TRBV19 and TRBJ1-2, with 10 bases matching TRBD1. The germline V gene has CDR1 LNHDA and CDR2 SQIVND (reference sequence). The CDR3 extends over 12 amino acids. V lost 3 bases and J lost 8; bases outside the gene matches: 0. As DNA, the CDR3 is TGTGCCAGTAGTATGGGACAGGGGGGCTACACCTTC. Translating gives CASSMGQGGYTF.

This sequence joins TRBV5-1 and TRBJ2-7; the D gene is possibly TRBD1 (6 bases). In germline, CDR1 is SGHRS, CDR2 YFSETQ. Trimming took 4 bases from V and 3 from J, leaving 11 bases between them. The CDR3 contains 13 residues. The CDR3: CASSLGQYYEQYF. The CDR3 DNA follows: TGCGCCAGCAGCCTCGGACAGTACTACGAGCAGTACTTC.

This clone was seen a handful of times. The chain combines TRBV28 with TRBJ1-1, with 9 bases fitting TRBD1. Trimming cost V 7 bases and J 1 base; bases outside gene matches: 4. The CDR3 length is 14 residues. CDR1 and CDR2 from the germline V gene are MDHEN and SYDVKM. This CDR3 is CASTKDRGNTEAFF. The CDR3 region has the DNA TGTGCCAGCACCAAGGACAGGGGGAACACTGAAGCTTTCTTT.

The chain recombines TRBV5-6 with TRBJ2-7, with 8 positions matching TRBD1. The CDR3 is 12 residues long. Germline loops: CDR1 SGHDT, CDR2 YYEEEE. V shed 4 bases and J 3 bases; nucleotides not matched to a gene: 0. CDR3 coding DNA: TGTGCCAGCAGCACAGGGGGCTACGAGCAGTACTTC. Amino acids: CASSTGGYEQYF.

The V and J genes are TRBV6-5 and TRBJ1-2; possible D gene TRBD1, 6 bases. V was shortened by 2 bases and J by 4 bases, with 8 bases between the two germline ends. The CDR3 is 13 residues long. Per the germline V gene, CDR1 is MNHEY and CDR2 is SVGAGI. CDR3: CASSYGTSYGYTF. CDR3 in DNA: TGTGCCAGCAGTTACGGGACATCCTATGGCTACACCTTC.

This chain connects TRBV10-1 to TRBJ2-5; unclear D gene. This CDR3 spans 14 amino acids. Deletions cut 0 bases from V and 1 base from J, with 6 bases between. Germline CDR1 and CDR2: WNHNN and SYGVQD (reference sequence). The CDR3 protein is CASSESNSQETQYF. The DNA for the CDR3 is TGCGCCAGCAGTGAGTCGAACAGCCAAGAGACCCAGTACTTC.